The clone carrying this T cell receptor (beta chain) was seen only once. Its specificity is not known. The V gene end was trimmed by 9 bases and the J gene end by 3 bases; junction bases not matched to a gene: 7. CDR3 size: 13 residues. Germline assignment: CDR1 ENHRY and CDR2 SYGVKD. This sample was taken from a study of shared clonotypes between healthy human individuals. Whole-study results and caveats: Naive subsets usually exceeded memory subsets in estimated richness. Sample collection involved blood only; tissue repertoires are likely different.

Libraries were prepared by immunoSEQ multiplex PCR; TCRdb keeps only in-frame clonotypes and omits some of them. The top ten clones hold about 0.13% of a sample with roughly 2.4 million clones, approximately 96% of them seen once. This receptor was taken from a man aged 18-30 years in good health. The chain couples TRBV10-3 to TRBJ2-7; TRBD1 matches 8 bases. The sequenced sample consisted of naive CD4+ T cells sorted from blood. Subset noted: CD45RA+ positively selected. CDR3 coding DNA: TGTGCCATAGGACAGGGCCCAAACTACGAGCAGTACTTC. This sequence encodes CAIGQGPNYEQYF.